Listed below are T cell receptor beta chains from one sample, sequenced in a study of neoadjuvant anti-PD-1 for oral cavity cancer. Assay used: immunoSEQ multiplex PCR; TCRdb lists only in-frame clones, some missing. The table includes fewer than 90,000 clones, 84% detected once. Sequenced here: PBMCs, sampled before nivolumab (anti-PD-1) treatment. These receptors originate from a person aged 40 to 85 with oral cavity squamous cell carcinoma. The CDR3 runs from the conserved cysteine through the conserved F or W. The D gene is left open where the match is weak. The size field is filled for only some rows; it gives once, few, many or a size class.

TRBJ2-1,TRBD1,TRBV7-3,NA,CASSPRQGLYNEQFF,TGTGCCAGCAGCCCCCGACAGGGGCTTTACAATGAGCAGTTCTTC
TRBJ1-1,NA,TRBV28,NA,CASSRPTQNTEAFF,TGTGCCAGCAGTCGCCCTACACAGAACACTGAAGCTTTCTTT
TRBJ1-2,TRBD1,TRBV7-3,NA,CASRISGQSF,TGTGCCAGCAGGATATCGGGACAGAGCTTC
TRBJ1-1,NA,TRBV6-1,NA,CASRVLPEAFF,TGTGCCAGCAGGGTATTGCCTGAAGCTTTCTTT
TRBJ2-5,TRBD2,TRBV5-4,NA,CASSKGASGRAEETQYF,TGTGCCAGCAGCAAGGGGGCTAGCGGGAGGGCCGAAGAGACCCAGTACTTC
TRBJ2-5,NA,TRBV7-3,NA,CASSNPLETQYF,TGTGCCAGCAGTAATCCCCTGGAGACCCAGTACTTC
TRBJ2-7,TRBD1,TRBV28,NA,CASISRQGSYEQYF,TGTGCCAGCATTTCTCGACAGGGAAGCTACGAGCAGTACTTC
TRBJ2-1,TRBD2,TRBV10-3,NA,CAISDFAGGVNNEQFF,TGTGCCATCAGTGATTTTGCGGGAGGGGTTAACAATGAGCAGTTCTTC
TRBJ1-2,TRBD1,TRBV29-1,NA,CSVEVDGQVYGYTF,TGCAGCGTTGAAGTGGATGGACAGGTATATGGCTACACCTTC
TRBJ1-4,TRBD1,TRBV6-5,NA,CASSWDRDEKLFF,TGTGCCAGCAGTTGGGACAGGGATGAAAAACTGTTTTTT
TRBJ2-7,NA,TRBV15,NA,CATSRDGYEQYF,TGTGCCACCAGCAGAGATGGGTACGAGCAGTACTTC
TRBJ2-7,NA,TRBV4-2,once,CASSQDPQDQYEQYF,TGTGCCAGCAGCCAAGACCCCCAGGACCAATACGAGCAGTACTTC
TRBJ2-7,TRBD1,TRBV29-1,NA,CSAESQGTYEQYF,TGCAGCGCTGAGTCACAGGGGACCTACGAGCAGTACTTC
TRBJ1-2,NA,TRBV6-5,NA,CASSYVPPGASGYTF,TGTGCCAGCAGTTACGTTCCCCCAGGGGCCTCTGGCTACACCTTC
TRBJ2-1,NA,TRBV20-1,NA,CSATGYNEQFF,TGCAGTGCTACTGGTTACAATGAGCAGTTCTTC
TRBJ2-2,TRBD2,TRBV7-8,NA,CASSLVASGRASLTGELFF,TGTGCCAGCAGCTTAGTCGCTAGCGGGAGGGCCAGCTTGACCGGGGAGCTATTTTTT
TRBJ2-2,TRBD2,TRBV11-3,NA,CASSLGTTANTGELFF,TGTGCCAGCAGTTTAGGGACTACCGCGAACACCGGGGAGCTGTTTTTT
TRBJ1-4,NA,TRBV20-1,few,CSATTTGRLNF,TGCAGTGCTACAACGACAGGACGACTGAATTTT
TRBJ1-5,NA,TRBV30,NA,CAWSMQGGNQPQHF,TGTGCCTGGAGTATGCAGGGAGGGAATCAGCCCCAGCATTTT
TRBJ2-7,TRBD2,TRBV7-6,NA,CASSLVGLGIYEQYF,TGTGCCAGCAGCTTAGTGGGACTAGGGATTTACGAGCAGTACTTC